A selection of T cell receptor beta chains follows, all from one sample in a study of cytomegalovirus exposure and HLA in healthy donors. Some clones are missing from TCRdb's copy, which holds only in-frame ones; the method was immunoSEQ multiplex PCR. The data contain 270,000 or so clones, 80% to 95% of them singletons. The sample taken for sequencing was PBMCs. The receptors stem from a girl aged 2 to 10 in good health and CMV-seronegative. Each CDR3 is given with its conserved first and last residue. The order of the fields is CDR3 length, V gene, J gene, clone size, D gene, CDR3 DNA, CDR3 protein. The D gene is left open where the match is weak. Size tells how often a clone was seen (once, few, many) or the class of an expanded clone, and some rows leave it out.

cdr3_length: 15; v_call: TRBV7-9; j_call: TRBJ1-1; clone_size: NA; d_call: TRBD1; cdr3_nt: TGTGCCAGCAGCTCACGGACAGGGGCGAACACTGAAGCTTTCTTT; cdr3_aa: CASSSRTGANTEAFF
cdr3_length: 17; v_call: TRBV7-9; j_call: TRBJ2-6; clone_size: NA; d_call: TRBD2; cdr3_nt: TGTGCCAGCAGCCCGGGCAGGGACTACTCTGGGGCCAACGTCCTGACTTTC; cdr3_aa: CASSPGRDYSGANVLTF
cdr3_length: 15; v_call: TRBV6-5; j_call: TRBJ2-2; clone_size: NA; d_call: NA; cdr3_nt: TGTGCCAGCAGCCACCGGACAGCGAACACCGGGGAGCTGTTTTTT; cdr3_aa: CASSHRTANTGELFF
cdr3_length: 17; v_call: TRBV27; j_call: TRBJ2-3; clone_size: NA; d_call: TRBD2; cdr3_nt: TGTGCCAGCAGCCGGACTAGCGGGGGGCCCCGCACAGATACGCAGTATTTT; cdr3_aa: CASSRTSGGPRTDTQYF
cdr3_length: 12; v_call: TRBV5-4; j_call: TRBJ2-7; clone_size: NA; d_call: NA; cdr3_nt: TGTGCCAGCAGCTCCAGCTCCTACGAGCAGTACTTC; cdr3_aa: CASSSSSYEQYF
cdr3_length: 12; v_call: TRBV30; j_call: TRBJ2-5; clone_size: NA; d_call: NA; cdr3_nt: TGTGCCTGGAGGGACAGTCAAGAGACCCAGTACTTC; cdr3_aa: CAWRDSQETQYF
cdr3_length: 14; v_call: TRBV6-1; j_call: TRBJ1-5; clone_size: NA; d_call: TRBD1; cdr3_nt: TGTGCCACCAAAGACAGGGAACGCAATCAGCCCCAGCATTTT; cdr3_aa: CATKDRERNQPQHF
cdr3_length: 14; v_call: TRBV10-1; j_call: TRBJ2-1; clone_size: NA; d_call: NA; cdr3_nt: TGCGCCAGCAGTGAGCCCGGACTGGGCAATGAGCAGTTCTTC; cdr3_aa: CASSEPGLGNEQFF
cdr3_length: 15; v_call: TRBV18; j_call: TRBJ1-4; clone_size: NA; d_call: NA; cdr3_nt: TGTGCCAGCTCAACGCAGGGTCATACTAATGAAAAACTGTTTTTT; cdr3_aa: CASSTQGHTNEKLFF
cdr3_length: 13; v_call: TRBV21-1; j_call: TRBJ1-5; clone_size: NA; d_call: NA; cdr3_nt: TGTGCCAGCCCAGACAGCTACAATCAGCCCCAGCATTTT; cdr3_aa: CASPDSYNQPQHF
cdr3_length: 16; v_call: TRBV7-4; j_call: TRBJ1-4; clone_size: NA; d_call: TRBD1; cdr3_nt: TGTGCCAGCAGCCCCTTTCGACAGGGGGTTCGTGAAAAACTGTTTTTT; cdr3_aa: CASSPFRQGVREKLFF
cdr3_length: 13; v_call: TRBV7-9; j_call: TRBJ2-5; clone_size: NA; d_call: TRBD2; cdr3_nt: TGTGCCAGCAGCTTATGGGGGGGTGAGACCCAGTACTTC; cdr3_aa: CASSLWGGETQYF
cdr3_length: 15; v_call: TRBV11-3; j_call: TRBJ2-1; clone_size: NA; d_call: NA; cdr3_nt: TGTGCCAGCAGCAGCCGCGGCAGCTCCTACAATGAGCAGTTCTTC; cdr3_aa: CASSSRGSSYNEQFF
cdr3_length: 13; v_call: TRBV25-1; j_call: TRBJ1-1; clone_size: NA; d_call: NA; cdr3_nt: TGTGCCAGCAGTTGGGGGGGGAACACTGAAGCTTTCTTT; cdr3_aa: CASSWGGNTEAFF
cdr3_length: 14; v_call: TRBV6-1; j_call: TRBJ1-6; clone_size: few; d_call: TRBD1; cdr3_nt: TGTGCCAGCAGTGATAGACAGGGAAATTCACCCCTCCACTTT; cdr3_aa: CASSDRQGNSPLHF
cdr3_length: 13; v_call: TRBV29-1; j_call: TRBJ2-7; clone_size: NA; d_call: NA; cdr3_nt: TGCAGCGTTGATGTGGAGAACTCCTACGAGCAGTACTTC; cdr3_aa: CSVDVENSYEQYF
cdr3_length: 15; v_call: TRBV29-1; j_call: TRBJ1-2; clone_size: NA; d_call: TRBD1; cdr3_nt: TGCAGCGTTGGGGGGAATGGGGCTCCGGGACAGTCCTACACCTTC; cdr3_aa: CSVGGNGAPGQSYTF
cdr3_length: 17; v_call: TRBV21-1; j_call: TRBJ2-2; clone_size: NA; d_call: NA; cdr3_nt: TGTGCCAGCAGCACGACTAGCGGGTACGCGAACACCGGGGAGCTGTTTTTT; cdr3_aa: CASSTTSGYANTGELFF
cdr3_length: 11; v_call: TRBV21-1; j_call: TRBJ1-5; clone_size: once; d_call: NA; cdr3_nt: TGTGCCAGCCTTCAGCGGGGACCCCAGCATTTT; cdr3_aa: CASLQRGPQHF
cdr3_length: 13; v_call: TRBV4-1; j_call: TRBJ1-2; clone_size: NA; d_call: NA; cdr3_nt: TGCGCCAGCAGCCAAGACCCGGGGGGTGGCTACACCTTC; cdr3_aa: CASSQDPGGGYTF
cdr3_length: 16; v_call: TRBV19; j_call: TRBJ2-1; clone_size: NA; d_call: TRBD2; cdr3_nt: TGTGCCAGTACCAAACAAACGGGACTAGCGACCGAGGAGCAGTTCTTC; cdr3_aa: CASTKQTGLATEEQFF
cdr3_length: 17; v_call: TRBV10-1; j_call: TRBJ2-2; clone_size: NA; d_call: TRBD1; cdr3_nt: TGCGCCAGCAGTGAAGTCGGGACAGGGAGGAACACCGGGGAGCTGTTTTTT; cdr3_aa: CASSEVGTGRNTGELFF
cdr3_length: 14; v_call: TRBV7-8; j_call: TRBJ2-3; clone_size: NA; d_call: TRBD1; cdr3_nt: TGTACCAGCAGCCCCGGGACAGGTAGAGATACGCAGTATTTT; cdr3_aa: CTSSPGTGRDTQYF
cdr3_length: 16; v_call: TRBV5-6; j_call: TRBJ1-2; clone_size: NA; d_call: NA; cdr3_nt: TGTGCCAGCAGCTTGGATCCGACAGGCCTTGGCTATGGCTACACCTTC; cdr3_aa: CASSLDPTGLGYGYTF
cdr3_length: 16; v_call: TRBV28; j_call: TRBJ2-7; clone_size: NA; d_call: TRBD1; cdr3_nt: TGTGCCAGCAGTTTACATGGACAGGGGCGTTCCTACGAGCAGTACTTC; cdr3_aa: CASSLHGQGRSYEQYF
cdr3_length: 15; v_call: TRBV25-1; j_call: TRBJ1-4; clone_size: NA; d_call: NA; cdr3_nt: TGTGCCAGCAGTGAATCGGGGGAAACTAATGAAAAACTGTTTTTT; cdr3_aa: CASSESGETNEKLFF
cdr3_length: 17; v_call: TRBV15; j_call: TRBJ2-7; clone_size: NA; d_call: NA; cdr3_nt: TGTGCCACCAGCCTCAGCATCGGGGACTCCAGAATTTACGAGCAGTACTTC; cdr3_aa: CATSLSIGDSRIYEQYF
cdr3_length: 15; v_call: TRBV15; j_call: TRBJ1-4; clone_size: NA; d_call: NA; cdr3_nt: TGTGCCACCAGTTTGACAGGCGCCAATAATGAAAAACTGTTTTTT; cdr3_aa: CATSLTGANNEKLFF
cdr3_length: 17; v_call: TRBV4-1; j_call: TRBJ2-3; clone_size: once; d_call: TRBD2; cdr3_nt: TGCGCCAGCAGCCAAGAAAAGGGACTAGCGGGAGCAGATACGCAGTATTTT; cdr3_aa: CASSQEKGLAGADTQYF
cdr3_length: 17; v_call: TRBV4-1; j_call: TRBJ2-2; clone_size: NA; d_call: TRBD2; cdr3_nt: TGCGCCAGCAGCCAACCCCGACTAGCGGGAGGGACCGGGGAGCTGTTTTTT; cdr3_aa: CASSQPRLAGGTGELFF
cdr3_length: 13; v_call: TRBV10-1; j_call: TRBJ2-1; clone_size: NA; d_call: NA; cdr3_nt: TGCGCCAGCAGCACAGGCTCCTACAATGAGCAGTTCTTC; cdr3_aa: CASSTGSYNEQFF
cdr3_length: 15; v_call: TRBV4-1; j_call: TRBJ1-1; clone_size: NA; d_call: TRBD1; cdr3_nt: TGCGCCAGCAGCCAGGACAGGGGAAGGGACGCTGAAGCTTTCTTT; cdr3_aa: CASSQDRGRDAEAFF
cdr3_length: 11; v_call: TRBV2; j_call: TRBJ1-4; clone_size: NA; d_call: NA; cdr3_nt: TGTGCCACCCGGCGGCAGGAAAAACTGTTTTTT; cdr3_aa: CATRRQEKLFF
cdr3_length: 16; v_call: TRBV10-2; j_call: TRBJ1-5; clone_size: NA; d_call: TRBD1; cdr3_nt: TGCGCCAGCAGTGAGTCAGGAGGGCAGGGGGCTCAGCCCCAGCATTTT; cdr3_aa: CASSESGGQGAQPQHF
cdr3_length: 11; v_call: TRBV5-1; j_call: TRBJ2-1; clone_size: once; d_call: TRBD1; cdr3_nt: TGCGCGACGAGGGACAGCAATGAGCAGTTCTTC; cdr3_aa: CATRDSNEQFF
cdr3_length: 12; v_call: TRBV2; j_call: TRBJ1-2; clone_size: NA; d_call: NA; cdr3_nt: TGTGCCAGCCGAGACAACTCCTATGGCTACACCTTC; cdr3_aa: CASRDNSYGYTF
cdr3_length: 15; v_call: TRBV28; j_call: TRBJ1-1; clone_size: NA; d_call: NA; cdr3_nt: TGTGCCAGCAGACGAGAACAGGTGAAGAACACTGAAGCTTTCTTT; cdr3_aa: CASRREQVKNTEAFF
cdr3_length: 17; v_call: TRBV2; j_call: TRBJ1-3; clone_size: NA; d_call: TRBD1; cdr3_nt: TGTGCCAGCAGTGGCAGGGGGGCTACCTTCTCTGGAAACACCATATATTTT; cdr3_aa: CASSGRGATFSGNTIYF
cdr3_length: 15; v_call: TRBV2; j_call: TRBJ2-1; clone_size: NA; d_call: TRBD2; cdr3_nt: TGTGCCAGCAGTGAGTCTAGCGGGTCTCCTAATGAGCAGTTCTTC; cdr3_aa: CASSESSGSPNEQFF
cdr3_length: 14; v_call: TRBV6-1; j_call: TRBJ1-4; clone_size: once; d_call: NA; cdr3_nt: TGTGCCAGCACTTTTGACATAACGTATGAAAAACTGTTTTTT; cdr3_aa: CASTFDITYEKLFF
cdr3_length: 13; v_call: TRBV29-1; j_call: TRBJ2-2; clone_size: NA; d_call: TRBD1; cdr3_nt: TGCAGCGGCATGACAGGGGGCACCGGGGAGCTGTTTTTT; cdr3_aa: CSGMTGGTGELFF
cdr3_length: 17; v_call: TRBV15; j_call: TRBJ2-1; clone_size: NA; d_call: TRBD2; cdr3_nt: TGTGCCACCAGCAGAGAGGGTATGCGGGAGCCCTACAATGAGCAGTTCTTC; cdr3_aa: CATSREGMREPYNEQFF
cdr3_length: 13; v_call: TRBV2; j_call: TRBJ1-1; clone_size: few; d_call: NA; cdr3_nt: TGTGCCAGCAGTGAAGCTTCGGTTCCTGAAGCTTTCTTT; cdr3_aa: CASSEASVPEAFF
cdr3_length: 13; v_call: TRBV2; j_call: TRBJ2-3; clone_size: NA; d_call: NA; cdr3_nt: TGTGCCACCAGGAGGGCTAGAACAGATACGCAGTATTTT; cdr3_aa: CATRRARTDTQYF
cdr3_length: 12; v_call: TRBV30; j_call: TRBJ2-7; clone_size: NA; d_call: NA; cdr3_nt: TGTGCCTGGAGTGTCATGAGGTACGAGCAGTACTTC; cdr3_aa: CAWSVMRYEQYF
cdr3_length: 15; v_call: TRBV28; j_call: TRBJ2-1; clone_size: NA; d_call: TRBD2; cdr3_nt: TGTGCCAGCAGTTTGAGGCGGGGGTTTTACAATGAGCAGTTCTTC; cdr3_aa: CASSLRRGFYNEQFF
cdr3_length: 16; v_call: TRBV15; j_call: TRBJ2-2; clone_size: NA; d_call: TRBD1; cdr3_nt: TGTGCCACCAGCCGATGGGACAGAGCGAACACCGGGGAGCTGTTTTTT; cdr3_aa: CATSRWDRANTGELFF
cdr3_length: 14; v_call: TRBV7-6; j_call: TRBJ2-7; clone_size: NA; d_call: TRBD2; cdr3_nt: TGTGCCAGCAGCTTAGTAGCGGGGGGTATCGAGCAGTACTTC; cdr3_aa: CASSLVAGGIEQYF
cdr3_length: 13; v_call: TRBV12-5; j_call: TRBJ2-5; clone_size: NA; d_call: TRBD2; cdr3_nt: TGTGCTAGTGCTGCGGGAGGACAAGAGACCCAGTACTTC; cdr3_aa: CASAAGGQETQYF
cdr3_length: 15; v_call: TRBV6-4; j_call: TRBJ1-2; clone_size: NA; d_call: NA; cdr3_nt: TGTGCCAGCAGTGGGACAGACGTTCAAAACTATGGCTACACCTTC; cdr3_aa: CASSGTDVQNYGYTF
cdr3_length: 17; v_call: TRBV7-9; j_call: TRBJ1-3; clone_size: NA; d_call: TRBD1; cdr3_nt: TGTGCCAGCCTCAAGCCCTCTACAGGGGGCGCCGGAAACACCATATATTTT; cdr3_aa: CASLKPSTGGAGNTIYF
cdr3_length: 14; v_call: TRBV27; j_call: TRBJ1-2; clone_size: NA; d_call: NA; cdr3_nt: TGTGCCAGCAGTTCCCGGGGGGCTAACTATGGCTACACCTTC; cdr3_aa: CASSSRGANYGYTF
cdr3_length: 18; v_call: TRBV5-4; j_call: TRBJ2-1; clone_size: NA; d_call: TRBD2; cdr3_nt: TGTGCCAGCAGCTGGGGGACTAGCGGGGGGGTATCCTACAATGAGCAGTTCTTC; cdr3_aa: CASSWGTSGGVSYNEQFF
cdr3_length: 17; v_call: TRBV28; j_call: TRBJ2-7; clone_size: NA; d_call: TRBD2; cdr3_nt: TGTGCCAGCAGTTTTTGGGGACGGCGGGAGAGTTCCTACGAGCAGTACTTC; cdr3_aa: CASSFWGRRESSYEQYF
cdr3_length: 15; v_call: TRBV10-3; j_call: TRBJ1-5; clone_size: NA; d_call: TRBD1; cdr3_nt: TGTGCCATCAGTGGGGGACAGGGAAGCAATCAGCCCCAGCATTTT; cdr3_aa: CAISGGQGSNQPQHF
cdr3_length: 12; v_call: TRBV19; j_call: TRBJ1-2; clone_size: NA; d_call: NA; cdr3_nt: TGTGCCAGTAGTATAGATCCTGTGGGCTACACCTTC; cdr3_aa: CASSIDPVGYTF